This is a list of T cell receptor beta chains from one sample in a study of blood T cell repertoires in COVID-19. This table comes from immunoSEQ multiplex PCR, and its TCRdb copy is limited to in-frame clones, with some not included. Of 35,000 to 55,000 clones listed, about nine tenths were seen once; the top ten hold more than 4%. Sequenced sample: peripheral blood. All receptors come from a human donor in a cohort sampled during active COVID-19. Both conserved end residues are trimmed from each CDR3. D genes are given only for firm matches.

V gene: TRBV28
D gene: TRBD2
J gene: TRBJ2-7
CDR3 protein: ASSFGLAHYEQY

V gene: TRBV5-1
D gene: -
J gene: TRBJ2-5
CDR3 protein: ASSLAGVAETQY

V gene: TRBV6-5
D gene: TRBD1
J gene: TRBJ1-6
CDR3 protein: ASSSGGNNSPLH

V gene: TRBV18
D gene: TRBD1
J gene: TRBJ2-5
CDR3 protein: ASSVRDRVSPRLETQY

V gene: TRBV7-8
D gene: -
J gene: TRBJ2-7
CDR3 protein: ASSLASVASYEQY

V gene: TRBV30
D gene: -
J gene: TRBJ2-7
CDR3 protein: AWSLPGSGRSYEQY

V gene: TRBV4-3
D gene: TRBD1
J gene: TRBJ2-7
CDR3 protein: ASSQDWTGGAWYEQY

V gene: TRBV28
D gene: -
J gene: TRBJ2-7
CDR3 protein: ASSLLQDSAYEQY

V gene: TRBV6-5
D gene: -
J gene: TRBJ2-7
CDR3 protein: ASSYRRGGANYEQY

V gene: TRBV28
D gene: -
J gene: TRBJ1-3
CDR3 protein: ASSFPWQGTGNTIY

V gene: TRBV10-1
D gene: TRBD1
J gene: TRBJ2-6
CDR3 protein: ASRGQLNSGANVLT

V gene: TRBV30
D gene: TRBD1
J gene: TRBJ2-7
CDR3 protein: AWSWTGSYEQY

V gene: TRBV21-1
D gene: -
J gene: TRBJ1-2
CDR3 protein: ASSTCGQGQRINYGYT

V gene: TRBV6-5
D gene: TRBD2
J gene: TRBJ2-1
CDR3 protein: ASSRGVAGRNEQF

V gene: TRBV28
D gene: TRBD1
J gene: TRBJ1-1
CDR3 protein: ASSSPGTDRVEAF

V gene: TRBV9
D gene: -
J gene: TRBJ1-1
CDR3 protein: ASSVDGRGDTEAF

V gene: TRBV5-6
D gene: -
J gene: TRBJ2-2
CDR3 protein: ASRGTYHTGELF

V gene: TRBV3-1/TRBV3-2
D gene: -
J gene: TRBJ2-1
CDR3 protein: ASSRTPGVSYNEQF

V gene: TRBV6-5
D gene: -
J gene: TRBJ2-1
CDR3 protein: ASSRLGGINNEQF

V gene: TRBV5-6
D gene: TRBD2
J gene: TRBJ2-1
CDR3 protein: ASSPGGLAGYNEQF

V gene: TRBV2
D gene: TRBD2
J gene: TRBJ2-3
CDR3 protein: ASRGLAGGDTQY

V gene: TRBV5-1
D gene: TRBD1
J gene: TRBJ2-2
CDR3 protein: ASSLEGRGTNTGELF

V gene: TRBV28
D gene: TRBD1
J gene: TRBJ1-5
CDR3 protein: ASSLLTGRHQPQH

V gene: TRBV5-1
D gene: -
J gene: TRBJ1-1
CDR3 protein: ASSQQQKNTEAF

V gene: TRBV9
D gene: -
J gene: TRBJ2-2
CDR3 protein: ASSVDPTGPGELF

V gene: TRBV5-4
D gene: TRBD2
J gene: TRBJ2-4
CDR3 protein: ASSLVGEGIQY

V gene: TRBV13
D gene: TRBD1
J gene: TRBJ1-6
CDR3 protein: ASSLETGINSPLH

V gene: TRBV5-1
D gene: TRBD1
J gene: TRBJ2-7
CDR3 protein: ASSATRGKLSYEQY

V gene: TRBV11-3
D gene: -
J gene: TRBJ2-2
CDR3 protein: ASSLAGTGELF

V gene: TRBV18
D gene: -
J gene: TRBJ2-7
CDR3 protein: ASSPSEQRAYEQY

V gene: TRBV19
D gene: -
J gene: TRBJ1-3
CDR3 protein: ASSIGDRASGNTIY

V gene: TRBV30
D gene: TRBD1
J gene: TRBJ1-2
CDR3 protein: AWSLQGPAPTGYT